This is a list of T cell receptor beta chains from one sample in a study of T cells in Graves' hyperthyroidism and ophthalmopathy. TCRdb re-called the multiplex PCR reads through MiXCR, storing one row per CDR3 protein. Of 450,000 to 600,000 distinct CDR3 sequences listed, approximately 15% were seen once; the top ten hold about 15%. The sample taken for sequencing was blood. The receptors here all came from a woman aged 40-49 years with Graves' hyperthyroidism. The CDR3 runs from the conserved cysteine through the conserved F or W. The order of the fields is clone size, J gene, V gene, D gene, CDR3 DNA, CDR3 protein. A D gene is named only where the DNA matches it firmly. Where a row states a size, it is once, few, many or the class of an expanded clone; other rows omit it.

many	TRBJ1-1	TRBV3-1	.	TGTGCCAGCAGCCAATCCGGCCCAGGAGAAGCTTTCTTT	CASSQSGPGEAFF
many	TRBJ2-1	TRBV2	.	TGTGCCAGCAGTGAAGAGGGACTTCCCTACAATGAGCAGTTCTTC	CASSEEGLPYNEQFF
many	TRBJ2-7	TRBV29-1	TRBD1	TGCAGCGGTACTACAGGGGCCTACGAGCAGTACTTC	CSGTTGAYEQYF
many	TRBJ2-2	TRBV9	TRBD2	TGTGCCAGCAGCATAGGGGGGACTAGCGGGAAGCGGACCGGGGAGCTGTTTTTT	CASSIGGTSGKRTGELFF
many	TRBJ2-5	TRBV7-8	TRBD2	TGTGCCAGCAGCTTAGGTATCAGCGGGAGGGCCGTTCAAGAGACCCAGTACTTC	CASSLGISGRAVQETQYF
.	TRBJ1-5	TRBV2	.	TGTGCCAGCAGGGGCGACAGGATAGGAAATCAGCCCCAGCATTTT	CASRGDRIGNQPQHF
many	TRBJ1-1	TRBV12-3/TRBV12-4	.	TGTGCCAGCATCTATCCAGACAGTTTGTTTAACACTGAAGCTTTCTTT	CASIYPDSLFNTEAFF
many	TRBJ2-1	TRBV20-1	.	TGCAGTGCTAGAGTCCGACCTTCCGGGGCTGAGCAGTTCTTC	CSARVRPSGAEQFF
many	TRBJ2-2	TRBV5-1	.	TGCGCCAGCAGCACCAGGACATCGAACACCGGGGAGCTGTTTTTT	CASSTRTSNTGELFF
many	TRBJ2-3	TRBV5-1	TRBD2	TGCGCCAGCAGTTTTAGCGGGATAGGAGCAGATACGCAGTATTTT	CASSFSGIGADTQYF
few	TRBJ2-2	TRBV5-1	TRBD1	TGCGCCAGCATACAGGGGCCCCCGAACACCGGGGAGCTGTTTTTT	CASIQGPPNTGELFF
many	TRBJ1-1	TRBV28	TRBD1	TGTGCCACCCAAGGACCTGACAGGGTCACTGAAGCTTTCTTT	CATQGPDRVTEAFF
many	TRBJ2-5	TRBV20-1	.	TGCAGTGCTACCCCAGCGGGCATCCCGGAGACCCAGTACTTC	CSATPAGIPETQYF
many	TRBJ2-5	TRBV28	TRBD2	TGTGCCAGCAGTCCTACCCTCGGACTAGCGGGTATAGAGACCCAGTACTTC	CASSPTLGLAGIETQYF
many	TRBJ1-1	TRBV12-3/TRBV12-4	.	TGTGCCAGCAGTTTAAACCCGACGAACACTGAAGCTTTCTTT	CASSLNPTNTEAFF